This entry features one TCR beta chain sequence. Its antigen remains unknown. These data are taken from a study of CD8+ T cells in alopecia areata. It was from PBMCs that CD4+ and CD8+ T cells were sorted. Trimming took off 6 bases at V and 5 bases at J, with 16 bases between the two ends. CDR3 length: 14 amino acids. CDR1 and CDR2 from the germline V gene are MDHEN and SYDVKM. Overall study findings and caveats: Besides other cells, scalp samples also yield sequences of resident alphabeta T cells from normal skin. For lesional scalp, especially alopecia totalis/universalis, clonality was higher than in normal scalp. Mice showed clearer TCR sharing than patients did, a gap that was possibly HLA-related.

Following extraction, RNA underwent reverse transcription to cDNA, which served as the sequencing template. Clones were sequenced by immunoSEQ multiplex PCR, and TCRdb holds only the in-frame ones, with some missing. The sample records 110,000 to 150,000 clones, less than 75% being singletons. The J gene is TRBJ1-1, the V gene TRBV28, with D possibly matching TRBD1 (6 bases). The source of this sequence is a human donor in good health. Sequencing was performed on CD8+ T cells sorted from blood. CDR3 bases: TGTGCCAGCAGCGTAGGGGCAGGGGAAACTGAAGCTTTCTTT. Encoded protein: CASSVGAGETEAFF.